These T cell receptor beta chains were read from a single sample in a study of CD8 T cells in ankylosing spondylitis. A single record per CDR3 protein comes from TCRdb applying MiXCR to the 5' RACE reads. The sample has about 750,000 distinct CDR3 sequences, under 20% seen once; the top ten hold about 19%. Input material: blood, either unsorted or a sorted T cell fraction (not recorded which). Every receptor here comes from a male donor with ankylosing spondylitis. CDR3s include the opening cysteine and the closing phenylalanine or tryptophan. Each record gives: CDR3 protein, CDR3 DNA, clone size, V gene, J gene, D gene. D genes are given only for firm matches. Clone size, where shown, is once, few, many, or a class for clones that have expanded.

CDR3aa: CASSQAQGTFYEQYF
CDR3nt: TGCGCCAGCAGCCAAGCACAGGGGACATTCTACGAGCAGTACTTC
abundance: few
v_gene: TRBV4-1
j_gene: TRBJ2-7
d_gene: TRBD1

CDR3aa: CATSRDPPSSSYNEQFF
CDR3nt: TGTGCCACCAGCAGAGATCCTCCCAGCAGCTCCTACAATGAGCAGTTCTTC
abundance: NA
v_gene: TRBV15
j_gene: TRBJ2-1
d_gene: NA

CDR3aa: CASSSIMNTEAFF
CDR3nt: TGTGCCAGCAGCTCCATAATGAACACTGAAGCTTTCTTT
abundance: many
v_gene: TRBV12-3/TRBV12-4
j_gene: TRBJ1-1
d_gene: NA

CDR3aa: CATSRVQGLWTEAFF
CDR3nt: TGTGCCACCAGCAGAGTTCAGGGGCTATGGACTGAAGCTTTCTTT
abundance: few
v_gene: TRBV15
j_gene: TRBJ1-1
d_gene: NA

CDR3aa: CASHQSRLNEQFF
CDR3nt: TGTGCCAGCCATCAATCGAGACTTAATGAGCAGTTCTTC
abundance: many
v_gene: TRBV12-3/TRBV12-4
j_gene: TRBJ2-1
d_gene: NA

CDR3aa: CAIRGGSYEQYF
CDR3nt: TGTGCCATCAGAGGGGGCTCCTACGAGCAGTACTTC
abundance: few
v_gene: TRBV10-3
j_gene: TRBJ2-7
d_gene: NA

CDR3aa: CASSGLAGETQYF
CDR3nt: TGTGCCAGCAGTGGGCTAGCCGGGGAGACCCAGTACTTC
abundance: NA
v_gene: TRBV2
j_gene: TRBJ2-5
d_gene: NA

CDR3aa: CASSVRRVGGELFF
CDR3nt: TGTGCCAGCAGCGTGAGAAGAGTAGGCGGGGAGCTGTTTTTT
abundance: NA
v_gene: TRBV9
j_gene: TRBJ2-2
d_gene: NA

CDR3aa: CASRLGSMTGELFF
CDR3nt: TGTGCCAGTCGCTTGGGCAGCATGACCGGGGAGCTGTTTTTT
abundance: NA
v_gene: TRBV5-5
j_gene: TRBJ2-2
d_gene: NA

CDR3aa: CASSSSGIPDTQYF
CDR3nt: TGTGCCAGCAGCTCCTCCGGGATCCCAGATACGCAGTATTTT
abundance: few
v_gene: TRBV5-5
j_gene: TRBJ2-3
d_gene: NA

CDR3aa: CASSSDTTSYEQYF
CDR3nt: TGCGCCAGCAGCTCGGACACCACCTCCTACGAGCAGTACTTC
abundance: NA
v_gene: TRBV5-1
j_gene: TRBJ2-7
d_gene: NA

CDR3aa: CASSISFSTQYF
CDR3nt: TGTGCCAGCAGCATTTCCTTTTCTACGCAGTATTTT
abundance: many
v_gene: TRBV12-3/TRBV12-4
j_gene: TRBJ2-3
d_gene: NA

CDR3aa: CASSLRAGDTEAFF
CDR3nt: TGCGCCAGCAGCTTGAGGGCGGGGGACACTGAAGCTTTCTTT
abundance: NA
v_gene: TRBV5-1
j_gene: TRBJ1-1
d_gene: NA

CDR3aa: CAISEPGQGASDTQYF
CDR3nt: TGTGCCATCAGTGAGCCGGGACAGGGGGCGTCAGATACGCAGTATTTT
abundance: few
v_gene: TRBV10-3
j_gene: TRBJ2-3
d_gene: TRBD1

CDR3aa: CASSPRETIYNEQFF
CDR3nt: TGTGCCAGCAGTCCGCGGGAAACGATTTACAATGAGCAGTTCTTC
abundance: few
v_gene: TRBV12-3/TRBV12-4
j_gene: TRBJ2-1
d_gene: NA

CDR3aa: CASSEGQDYEQYF
CDR3nt: TGTGCCAGCAGTGAAGGACAAGACTACGAGCAGTACTTC
abundance: few
v_gene: TRBV28
j_gene: TRBJ2-7
d_gene: NA

CDR3aa: CSASRSTDTQYF
CDR3nt: TGCAGTGCTTCCAGGTCGACAGATACGCAGTATTTT
abundance: NA
v_gene: TRBV20-1
j_gene: TRBJ2-3
d_gene: NA

CDR3aa: CASSRLLVRGLGSTYEQYF
CDR3nt: TGTGCCAGCAGCCGCCTATTGGTACGGGGTTTGGGGTCCACCTACGAGCAGTACTTC
abundance: NA
v_gene: TRBV7-6
j_gene: TRBJ2-7
d_gene: NA

CDR3aa: CSASPAGTYNEQFF
CDR3nt: TGCAGTGCTAGCCCAGCCGGGACTTACAATGAGCAGTTCTTC
abundance: NA
v_gene: TRBV20-1
j_gene: TRBJ2-1
d_gene: NA

CDR3aa: CASSPRFETQYF
CDR3nt: TGTGCCAGCAGTCCCCGATTTGAGACCCAGTACTTC
abundance: few
v_gene: TRBV12-3/TRBV12-4
j_gene: TRBJ2-5
d_gene: NA

CDR3aa: CASSPLGRTSGISGELFF
CDR3nt: TGTGCCAGCAGCCCCCTGGGGCGGACTAGCGGGATATCCGGGGAGCTGTTTTTT
abundance: many
v_gene: TRBV6-2/TRBV6-3
j_gene: TRBJ2-2
d_gene: TRBD2

CDR3aa: CASSFKSCWRGNRCEQYF
CDR3nt: TGTGCCAGCAGCTTCAAAAGTTGTTGGCGGGGGAATCGGTGCGAGCAGTACTTC
abundance: NA
v_gene: TRBV7-3
j_gene: TRBJ2-7
d_gene: TRBD2

CDR3aa: CSSSLDGLADNEQFF
CDR3nt: TGCTCCAGCAGCTTGGACGGACTAGCGGACAATGAGCAGTTCTTC
abundance: NA
v_gene: TRBV5-1
j_gene: TRBJ2-1
d_gene: TRBD2

CDR3aa: CASSLVGGGGVNEQFF
CDR3nt: TGTGCCAGCAGCTTAGTGGGGGGCGGAGGGGTCAATGAGCAGTTCTTC
abundance: once
v_gene: TRBV7-2
j_gene: TRBJ2-1
d_gene: NA

CDR3aa: CASSSRLRSNTGELFF
CDR3nt: TGTGCCAGCAGCTCCAGACTGAGATCGAACACCGGGGAGCTGTTTTTT
abundance: few
v_gene: TRBV11-1
j_gene: TRBJ2-2
d_gene: NA

CDR3aa: CASSSGDSGNTIYF
CDR3nt: TGTGCCAGCAGTTCAGGGGACTCTGGAAACACCATATATTTT
abundance: NA
v_gene: TRBV12-3/TRBV12-4
j_gene: TRBJ1-3
d_gene: NA

CDR3aa: CASSDWLSNQPQHF
CDR3nt: TGTGCCAGCAGTGATTGGCTGAGCAATCAGCCCCAGCATTTT
abundance: NA
v_gene: TRBV2
j_gene: TRBJ1-5
d_gene: NA

CDR3aa: CASSFVQPGGNEQFF
CDR3nt: TGTGCCAGCAGCTTCGTCCAGCCCGGTGGGAATGAGCAGTTCTTC
abundance: NA
v_gene: TRBV7-9
j_gene: TRBJ2-1
d_gene: NA

CDR3aa: CASSPPGLNEKLFF
CDR3nt: TGTGCCAGCAGCCCGCCGGGGCTTAATGAAAAACTGTTTTTT
abundance: NA
v_gene: TRBV7-9
j_gene: TRBJ1-4
d_gene: NA

CDR3aa: CSAREGGGGDYNSGNTIYF
CDR3nt: TGCAGTGCTAGAGAGGGCGGCGGGGGCGACTACAACTCTGGAAACACCATATATTTT
abundance: few
v_gene: TRBV20-1
j_gene: TRBJ1-3
d_gene: NA

CDR3aa: CASSQAYRGPRNYGYTF
CDR3nt: TGTGCCAGCAGCCAAGCCTACAGGGGGCCTCGAAACTATGGCTACACCTTC
abundance: NA
v_gene: TRBV3-1
j_gene: TRBJ1-2
d_gene: TRBD1

CDR3aa: CASSGTRTGANSPLHF
CDR3nt: TGTGCCAGCAGCGGCACCCGTACAGGGGCGAATTCACCCCTCCACTTT
abundance: many
v_gene: TRBV5-6
j_gene: TRBJ1-6
d_gene: TRBD1

CDR3aa: CASSTSDRVSTEAFF
CDR3nt: TGTGCCAGCAGTACCTCGGACAGGGTTAGCACTGAAGCTTTCTTT
abundance: NA
v_gene: TRBV12-3/TRBV12-4
j_gene: TRBJ1-1
d_gene: TRBD1

CDR3aa: CATSASAGADTQYF
CDR3nt: TGTGCCACCAGTGCTAGCGCCGGCGCAGATACGCAGTATTTT
abundance: NA
v_gene: TRBV24-1
j_gene: TRBJ2-3
d_gene: NA

CDR3aa: CSVAMDIDEKLFF
CDR3nt: TGCAGCGTAGCCATGGACATAGATGAAAAACTGTTTTTT
abundance: NA
v_gene: TRBV29-1
j_gene: TRBJ1-4
d_gene: NA

CDR3aa: CASSQTSGSLGQFF
CDR3nt: TGTGCCAGCAGCCAGACTAGCGGGAGTCTAGGACAGTTCTTC
abundance: NA
v_gene: TRBV11-2
j_gene: TRBJ2-1
d_gene: TRBD2

CDR3aa: CASSLIQAGGGELFF
CDR3nt: TGTGCCAGCAGTTTGATCCAGGCAGGAGGCGGGGAGCTGTTTTTT
abundance: few
v_gene: TRBV12-3/TRBV12-4
j_gene: TRBJ2-2
d_gene: NA

CDR3aa: CASSFEGGVRQPQHF
CDR3nt: TGTGCCAGCAGCTTCGAGGGTGGGGTTCGACAGCCCCAGCATTTT
abundance: few
v_gene: TRBV7-2
j_gene: TRBJ1-5
d_gene: NA

CDR3aa: CASSPLDRASSTDTQYF
CDR3nt: TGTGCCAGCAGTCCCCTCGACAGGGCCTCTAGCACAGATACGCAGTATTTT
abundance: NA
v_gene: TRBV12-3/TRBV12-4
j_gene: TRBJ2-3
d_gene: TRBD1

CDR3aa: CASSFDGSGRGASKQFF
CDR3nt: TGTGCCAGCAGTTTTGATGGGAGTGGCAGGGGGGCGTCAAAGCAGTTCTTC
abundance: many
v_gene: TRBV12-3/TRBV12-4
j_gene: TRBJ2-1
d_gene: NA

CDR3aa: CASSQGWPPRTQYF
CDR3nt: TGTGCCAGCAGCCAAGGTTGGCCGCCCCGGACGCAGTATTTT
abundance: NA
v_gene: TRBV3-1
j_gene: TRBJ2-3
d_gene: NA

CDR3aa: CSARDLGGGGYNSPLHF
CDR3nt: TGCAGTGCTAGAGATCTTGGTGGGGGCGGCTATAATTCACCCCTCCACTTT
abundance: few
v_gene: TRBV20-1
j_gene: TRBJ1-6
d_gene: NA

CDR3aa: CASSESLGTYNEQFF
CDR3nt: TGTGCCAGCAGCGAGAGCCTCGGGACCTACAATGAGCAGTTCTTC
abundance: NA
v_gene: TRBV27
j_gene: TRBJ2-1
d_gene: NA

CDR3aa: CASSSGTSGGAADTQYF
CDR3nt: TGTGCCAGCAGTTCCGGGACTAGCGGGGGGGCCGCAGATACGCAGTATTTT
abundance: few
v_gene: TRBV12-3/TRBV12-4
j_gene: TRBJ2-3
d_gene: TRBD2

CDR3aa: CASSLVAAGASDTQYF
CDR3nt: TGCGCCAGCAGCTTGGTGGCGGCGGGGGCATCAGATACGCAGTATTTT
abundance: NA
v_gene: TRBV5-1
j_gene: TRBJ2-3
d_gene: NA

CDR3aa: CASSARIGSNQPQHF
CDR3nt: TGTGCCAGCAGTGCCCGAATAGGGAGCAATCAGCCCCAGCATTTT
abundance: few
v_gene: TRBV12-3/TRBV12-4
j_gene: TRBJ1-5
d_gene: NA

CDR3aa: CATSGLAGDITSEQFF
CDR3nt: TGTGCCACCAGTGGACTAGCGGGAGACATTACCAGTGAGCAGTTCTTC
abundance: few
v_gene: TRBV24-1
j_gene: TRBJ2-1
d_gene: TRBD2

CDR3aa: CASLSGTGETGELFF
CDR3nt: TGTGCCAGCCTTTCCGGGACAGGCGAGACCGGGGAGCTGTTTTTT
abundance: NA
v_gene: TRBV5-5
j_gene: TRBJ2-2
d_gene: TRBD1

CDR3aa: CASRRIGAQNEKLFF
CDR3nt: TGTGCCAGCAGGAGGATCGGGGCACAAAATGAAAAACTGTTTTTT
abundance: few
v_gene: TRBV12-3/TRBV12-4
j_gene: TRBJ1-4
d_gene: NA

CDR3aa: CSVEEDGAYEQYF
CDR3nt: TGCAGCGTTGAAGAGGACGGGGCCTACGAGCAGTACTTC
abundance: NA
v_gene: TRBV29-1
j_gene: TRBJ2-7
d_gene: NA

CDR3aa: CASTFRGASTDTQYF
CDR3nt: TGTGCCAGCACCTTCCGGGGGGCATCCACAGATACGCAGTATTTT
abundance: few
v_gene: TRBV12-3/TRBV12-4
j_gene: TRBJ2-3
d_gene: NA

CDR3aa: CASSSSWAASHQPQHF
CDR3nt: TGTGCCAGCAGCTCCTCGTGGGCAGCTAGTCATCAGCCCCAGCATTTT
abundance: NA
v_gene: TRBV6-5
j_gene: TRBJ1-5
d_gene: NA

CDR3aa: CASSSAGVGYEQFF
CDR3nt: TGTGCCAGCAGCTCGGCGGGAGTGGGATATGAGCAGTTCTTC
abundance: few
v_gene: TRBV7-6
j_gene: TRBJ2-1
d_gene: TRBD2

CDR3aa: CASSHSQQGGSTEAFF
CDR3nt: TGCGCCAGCAGCCATAGCCAACAGGGTGGTAGCACTGAAGCTTTCTTT
abundance: NA
v_gene: TRBV4-1
j_gene: TRBJ1-1
d_gene: NA

CDR3aa: CSVGVAGGADTQYF
CDR3nt: TGCAGCGTTGGAGTCGCGGGCGGCGCAGATACGCAGTATTTT
abundance: few
v_gene: TRBV29-1
j_gene: TRBJ2-3
d_gene: NA

CDR3aa: CASSSLAGLSYNEQFF
CDR3nt: TGTGCCAGCAGCAGTTTAGCGGGCCTCTCCTACAATGAGCAGTTCTTC
abundance: NA
v_gene: TRBV5-5
j_gene: TRBJ2-1
d_gene: TRBD2

CDR3aa: CSARDGVTSGFLQETQYF
CDR3nt: TGCAGTGCTAGAGATGGCGTAACTAGCGGATTCCTCCAAGAGACCCAGTACTTC
abundance: NA
v_gene: TRBV20-1
j_gene: TRBJ2-5
d_gene: TRBD2